A selection of T cell receptor beta chains follows, all from one sample in a study of CD8 T cells in Susac syndrome. TCRdb re-analysed the immunoSEQ multiplex PCR reads in MiXCR, keeping a single row per CDR3 protein. This repertoire shows some 220,000 distinct CDR3 sequences, 95% found once; its top ten account for 0.075% to 0.095%. Specimen: CD4+ T cells from PBMCs. The receptors stem from a human donor with multiple sclerosis. CDR3s include the opening cysteine and the closing phenylalanine or tryptophan. The D gene is left open where the match is weak. Clone size is stated in some rows and not others, as once, few, many or a class when expanded.

size	V	J	D	DNA	CDR3
-	TRBV28	TRBJ2-1	-	TGTGCCAGCAGTCCAATAATGACAGGCCCCCTTTACAATGAGCAGTTCTTC	CASSPIMTGPLYNEQFF
-	TRBV20-1	TRBJ2-1	-	TGCAGTGCACGTGGACAGCCGCTTCAAGGCAATGAGCAGTTCTTC	CSARGQPLQGNEQFF
once	TRBV29-1	TRBJ1-6	TRBD1	TGCAGCGTTGAAGTATCCGGGACAGGGGATTCACCCCTCCACTTT	CSVEVSGTGDSPLHF
-	TRBV7-9	TRBJ2-7	-	TGTGCCAGCAGCTTAGCAGGTTTAGGGATGGAGGAGCAGTACTTC	CASSLAGLGMEEQYF
-	TRBV7-9	TRBJ2-7	TRBD2	TGTGCCAGCAGCTTAGAGCGGGAGAGGTACGAGCAGTACTTC	CASSLERERYEQYF
-	TRBV6-1	TRBJ2-5	-	TGTGCCAGCAGACCGGGACTCCAACAAGAGACCCAGTACTTC	CASRPGLQQETQYF
few	TRBV18	TRBJ1-5	-	TGTGCCAGCTCACCACAGGGGAATCAGCCCCAGCATTTT	CASSPQGNQPQHF
few	TRBV3-1	TRBJ2-4	-	TGTGCCAGCAGCCTTCTAGCCAAAAACATTCAGTACTTC	CASSLLAKNIQYF
-	TRBV9	TRBJ1-2	-	TGTGCCAGCAGCGTAGCTGGGGGGCACAATGGCTACACCTTC	CASSVAGGHNGYTF
-	TRBV7-9	TRBJ1-6	TRBD1	TGTGCCAGCACCCTGACAGGGATCGATTCACCCCTCCACTTT	CASTLTGIDSPLHF
-	TRBV7-9	TRBJ2-1	TRBD2	TGTGCCAGCAGCTTAGGGGCGGGAGAGAGGATCGATGAGCAGTTCTTC	CASSLGAGERIDEQFF
-	TRBV29-1	TRBJ1-1	-	TGCAGCGTTGTAATTATGGCTAACACTGAAGCTTTCTTT	CSVVIMANTEAFF
-	TRBV27	TRBJ2-7	-	TGTGCCAGCAGTTTCTTGGACAGCTCCTACGAGCAGTACTTC	CASSFLDSSYEQYF
-	TRBV28	TRBJ1-2	-	TGTGCCAGCAGTTTATGGAATGAGGCAAGCGGAGACTATGGCTACACCTTC	CASSLWNEASGDYGYTF
-	TRBV29-1	TRBJ2-7	TRBD1	TGCAGCGTTGGACAGGGACCCGAGCAGTACTTC	CSVGQGPEQYF
-	TRBV20-1	TRBJ2-7	TRBD1	TGCAGTGCTTTGCTGATACAGGGGTCCTCCTACGAGCAGTACTTC	CSALLIQGSSYEQYF
-	TRBV11-3	TRBJ1-3	-	TGTGCCAGCAGCACTGGGGCGCAAGGAAACACCATATATTTT	CASSTGAQGNTIYF
-	TRBV2	TRBJ2-3	-	TGTGCCAGCAGTCTTTCAGGGTCGCACACAGATACGCAGTATTTT	CASSLSGSHTDTQYF
-	TRBV9	TRBJ1-1	-	TGTGCCAGCAGCGTTGAGGAAGGGGACACTGAAGCTTTCTTT	CASSVEEGDTEAFF
-	TRBV29-1	TRBJ2-1	TRBD1	TGCGGCTCAAGAAGGACAGGGGCGAACAATGAGCAGTTCTTC	CGSRRTGANNEQFF
-	TRBV2	TRBJ2-1	-	TGTGCCAGCCTCAGGGACAGGGGGCCACTAGCGGGAGGAGATGAGCAGTTCTTC	CASLRDRGPLAGGDEQFF
-	TRBV6-5	TRBJ2-1	TRBD2	TGTGCCAGCGGACTAGCGGGAAGGAATGAGCAGTTCTTC	CASGLAGRNEQFF
-	TRBV27	TRBJ1-3	-	TGTGCCAGCAGTCCCCGCTGGGGATCTGGAAACACCATATATTTT	CASSPRWGSGNTIYF
-	TRBV12-3/TRBV12-4	TRBJ1-1	TRBD1	TGTGCCAGCAGCCCAACAGGGGACAGCACTGAAGCTTTCTTT	CASSPTGDSTEAFF
-	TRBV29-1	TRBJ2-5	-	TGCAGCGTTGACAGGGGTAAAGAGACCCAGTACTTC	CSVDRGKETQYF
-	TRBV4-1	TRBJ1-5	-	TGCGCCAGCAGCCAAGGTTATTCGGGGTTGGGCAATCAGCCCCAGCATTTT	CASSQGYSGLGNQPQHF
-	TRBV5-1	TRBJ2-2	-	TGCGCCAGCAACCTAGCAAACGGGGAGCTGTTTTTT	CASNLANGELFF
-	TRBV6-5	TRBJ2-1	-	TGTGCCAGCAGTTACCGAGAGCGGGATGAGCAGTTCTTC	CASSYRERDEQFF
-	TRBV19	TRBJ2-1	-	TGTGCCAGTAAGAGGGGGGCAGTGAGTTCCAATGAGCAGTTCTTC	CASKRGAVSSNEQFF
-	TRBV5-6	TRBJ2-1	-	TGTGCCAGCAGCTTGCTGGGGACCGCTATCCATGAGCCGTTCTTC	CASSLLGTAIHEPFF
-	TRBV29-1	TRBJ1-1	TRBD1	TGCAGCGTCGCGTACAGGGGAAGAAGAAGGACTGAAGCTTTCTTT	CSVAYRGRRRTEAFF
-	TRBV9	TRBJ2-1	TRBD2	TGTGCCAGCAGCGCTATCCGACTAGCGGGAGTTGACAATGAGCAGTTCTTC	CASSAIRLAGVDNEQFF